The present entry profiles one TCR beta chain with its context. This record belongs to a study of cytomegalovirus exposure and HLA in healthy donors. Germline V gene lookup returns CDR1 SNHLY and CDR2 FYNNEI. The CDR3 sequence is 13 residues long. After removal of 8 bases from V and 4 bases from J, the junction contained 3 bases not matched to a gene. Primers included in the PCR were 60 Vbeta and 13 Jbeta primers. Sequencing used immunoSEQ multiplex PCR; TCRdb keeps in-frame clones, though not all of them. Among more than 150,000 clones listed, 75% to 85% were seen once. The chain recombines TRBV2 with TRBJ1-5, with TRBD1 identical over 9 bases. The receptor was isolated from a girl aged 2 to 9 in good health and CMV-seropositive. Sequences were obtained from PBMCs. The CDR3 DNA sequence: TGTGCCAGCGGGGGGACAGGGAATCAGCCCCAGCATTTT. This translates into CASGGTGNQPQHF.